This TCR beta chain was retrieved from a study of TIL therapy for anti-PD-1-resistant metastatic lung cancer. Overall study: Most patients had lung adenocarcinoma. General study results and limits: Compared with baseline intratumoral T cells, expanded TIL cultures were more clonal and less diverse (roughly 6.5% vs 31%).

As concerns this clone: Its specificity is not known.

The time point is: pre-treatment sample, taken before nivolumab and TIL therapy. Pleural nodules or supraclavicular lymph nodes made up most of the excised metastases sampled. The libraries were made with immunoSEQ v3. The method was immunoSEQ multiplex PCR; TCRdb's version includes in-frame clones alone and lacks a portion of them. The sample records 95,000 or so clones, around 71% being singletons. The sequence derives from a person aged 30 to 80 with non-small cell lung cancer. This specimen consisted of tumor tissue, obtained at baseline.

CDR3 nucleotides: TGTGCCAGCAGCTTTGGGACTGGCACAGATACGCAGTATTTT. Amino acid sequence: CASSFGTGTDTQYF. The genes are TRBV5-4 and TRBJ2-3; D may be TRBD2 (6 bases). The CDR3 is 14 amino acids. CDR1 SGHNT and CDR2 YYREEE come from the germline V gene (reference sequence). The germline V and J ends were trimmed by 2 bases and 1 base, with 8 bases remaining between them. Full variable domain (remainder filled in from reference TRBV5-4 and TRBJ2-3): ETGVTQSPTHLIKTRGQQVTLRCSSQSGHNTVSWYQQALGQGPQFIFQYYREEENGRGNFPPRFSGLQFPNYSSELNVNALELDDSALYLCASSFGTGTDTQYFGPGTRLTVL.